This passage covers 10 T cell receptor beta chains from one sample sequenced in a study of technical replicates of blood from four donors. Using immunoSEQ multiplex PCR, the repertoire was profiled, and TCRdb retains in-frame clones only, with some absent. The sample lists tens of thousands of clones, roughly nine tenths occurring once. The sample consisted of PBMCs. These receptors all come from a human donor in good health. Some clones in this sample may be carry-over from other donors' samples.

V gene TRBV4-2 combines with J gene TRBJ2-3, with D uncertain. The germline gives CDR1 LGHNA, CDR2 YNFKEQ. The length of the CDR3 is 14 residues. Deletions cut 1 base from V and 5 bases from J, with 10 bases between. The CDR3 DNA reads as TGTGCCAGCAGCCAAGGGTCTAGTAGAGATACGCAGTATTTT. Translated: CASSQGSSRDTQYF.

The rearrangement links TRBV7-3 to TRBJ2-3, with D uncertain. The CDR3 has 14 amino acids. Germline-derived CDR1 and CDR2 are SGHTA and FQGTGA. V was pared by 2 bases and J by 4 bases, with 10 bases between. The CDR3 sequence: CASSLLPVPDTQYF. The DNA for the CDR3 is TGTGCCAGCAGCTTACTTCCAGTCCCAGATACGCAGTATTTT.

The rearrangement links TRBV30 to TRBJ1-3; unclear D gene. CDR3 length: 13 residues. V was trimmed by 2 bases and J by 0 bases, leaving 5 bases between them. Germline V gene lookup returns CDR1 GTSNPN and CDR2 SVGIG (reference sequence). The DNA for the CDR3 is TGTGCCTGGAGTACAGTCTCTGGAAACACCATATATTTT. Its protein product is CAWSTVSGNTIYF.

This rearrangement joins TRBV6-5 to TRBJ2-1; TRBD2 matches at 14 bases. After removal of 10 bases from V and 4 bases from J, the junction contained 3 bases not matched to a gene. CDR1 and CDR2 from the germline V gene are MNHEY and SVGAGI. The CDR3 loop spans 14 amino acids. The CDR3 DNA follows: TGTGCCACCGGACTAGCGGGAGGATACAATGAGCAGTTCTTC. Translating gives CATGLAGGYNEQFF.

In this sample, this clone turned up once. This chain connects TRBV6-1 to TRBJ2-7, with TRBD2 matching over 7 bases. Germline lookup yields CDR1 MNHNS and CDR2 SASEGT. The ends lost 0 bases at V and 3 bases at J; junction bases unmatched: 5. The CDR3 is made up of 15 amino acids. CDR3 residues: CASSEAPSGFYEQYF. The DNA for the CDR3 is TGTGCCAGCAGTGAAGCTCCTAGCGGATTCTACGAGCAGTACTTC.

In DNA form, the CDR3 reads TGTGCCAGCAGCCAACCGACAGATAACACTGAAGCTTTCTTT. Translating gives CASSQPTDNTEAFF. The V call is TRBV7-9, the J call TRBJ1-1; weak D call: TRBD1 (5 bases). The CDR3 sequence is 14 residues long. V was trimmed by 5 bases and J by 2 bases, leaving 12 bases between them. The germline gives CDR1 SEHNR, CDR2 FQNEAQ (reference sequence). Full variable domain (missing parts from reference TRBV7-9 and TRBJ1-1): DTGVSQNPRHKITKRGQNVTFRCDPISEHNRLYWYRQTLGQGPEFLTYFQNEAQLEKSRLLSDRFSAERPKGSFSTLEIQRTEQGDSAMYLCASSQPTDNTEAFFGQGTRLTVV.

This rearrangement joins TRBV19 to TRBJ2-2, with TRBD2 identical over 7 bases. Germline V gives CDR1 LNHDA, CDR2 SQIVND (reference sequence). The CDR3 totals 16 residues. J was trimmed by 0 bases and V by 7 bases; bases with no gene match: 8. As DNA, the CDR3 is TGTGCCAGTACCCGCTGGGGGGGGGCGAACACCGGGGAGCTGTTTTTT. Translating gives CASTRWGGANTGELFF.

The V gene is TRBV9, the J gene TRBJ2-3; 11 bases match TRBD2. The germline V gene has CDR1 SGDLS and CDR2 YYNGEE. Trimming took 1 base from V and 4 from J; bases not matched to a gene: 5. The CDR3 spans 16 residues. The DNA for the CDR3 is TGTGCCAGCAGCGTATTGGGGACTAGCGGACCAGATACGCAGTATTTT. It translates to CASSVLGTSGPDTQYF.

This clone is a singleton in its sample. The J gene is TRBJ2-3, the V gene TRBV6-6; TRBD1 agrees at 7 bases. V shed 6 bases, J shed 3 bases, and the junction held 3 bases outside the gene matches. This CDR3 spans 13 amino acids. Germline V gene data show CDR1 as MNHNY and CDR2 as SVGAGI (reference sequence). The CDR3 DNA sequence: TGTGCCAGCAGCAGGGGACAGACAGATACGCAGTATTTT. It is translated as CASSRGQTDTQYF.

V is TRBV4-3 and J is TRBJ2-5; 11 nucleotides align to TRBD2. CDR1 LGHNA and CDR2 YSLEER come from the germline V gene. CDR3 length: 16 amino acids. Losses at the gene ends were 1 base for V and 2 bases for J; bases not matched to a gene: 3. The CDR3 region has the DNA TGCGCCAGCAGCCAAGGCCTAGCGGGGGGTCAAGAGACCCAGTACTTC. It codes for CASSQGLAGGQETQYF.